This T cell receptor beta chain was identified in a study of OX40 agonist ivuxolimab in advanced cancers. Regarding the complete study: Ivuxolimab, which targeted the costimulatory receptor OX40 (CD134), was an agonistic, fully human IgG2 monoclonal antibody. Intravenous ivuxolimab was administered to patients every 2 weeks at six dose levels: 0.01, 0.1, 0.3, 1.5, 3 and 10 mg/kg. Of the approximately 53 patients in dose escalation, some 19 had hepatocellular carcinoma, some 15 had melanoma, 9 had renal cell carcinoma and 9 had head and neck cancer. A male proportion of around 81% and a mean age of approximately 61 years, ranging from about 23 to 79, were recorded for the dose-escalation cohort. Prior anti-PD-1, anti-PD-L1 or anti-CTLA-4 therapy was permitted, and approximately 39% of dose-escalation patients had received checkpoint inhibitors. Partial responses occurred in three dose-escalation patients: two with cutaneous melanoma and one with hepatocellular carcinoma. Peripheral TCRbeta sequencing aimed to test whether ivuxolimab altered TCR sequence diversity and caused clonal T-cell expansion. The paper reports the monotherapy dose-escalation portion (N of about 54 patients) of the phase I ivuxolimab trial. The study at large found these results: At doses of 0.1 to 3.0 mg/kg, clonal expansion of both CD4+ and CD8+ blood T cells was observed from baseline to week 6. In the 0.1-3.0 mg/kg groups, partial responders were among the patients with the lowest normalized peripheral clonal expansion, particularly in CD8+ T cells. After ivuxolimab, expanded clones were on average more numerous among CD8+ T cells than among CD4+ T cells. Low levels of normalized T-cell clonal expansion were also seen in some patients who did not respond. Which antigens the clonally expanded peripheral T cells were specific for was not determined.

The trial excluded patients who had a history of autoimmune disease or who were on systemic immunosuppression. Peripheral blood for TCR sequencing was drawn from every dose cohort at baseline, at cycle 4 day 1 and at cycle 7 day 1. The samples were taken from a phase I, first-in-human, multicenter, open-label dose-escalation trial of ivuxolimab. Adults with locally advanced or metastatic head and neck squamous cell, hepatocellular, melanoma or renal cell carcinoma were enrolled in the trial. Before TCR sequencing, CD4+ and CD8+ T cells were separately sorted from peripheral blood. The CDR1 and CDR2 encoded by the germline V gene are LGHNA and YNFKEQ. V is clipped by 0 bases and J by 4 bases, and the sequence between their germline boundaries is 19 bases long. There are 18 amino acids in the CDR3, from cysteine to phenylalanine inclusive. Here the CDR3 DNA is all that survives: 54 bases in frame from base 1.

In regard to this clone: Which antigen it targets is not known. Base quality data are lacking; no much larger clone is found one base away.

For sequencing of the TCRbeta CDR3 region, genomic DNA was extracted from the sorted cells. The immunoSEQ Assay was used for sequencing of TCRbeta CDR3 regions. Here the immuneACCESS table is served through TCRdb, limited to in-frame sequences with V and J called. Missing clones are a known gap in these copies; in checked studies unresolved V genes cover under half, and the rest lacks a known reason. The sample records about 94,000 clones, approximately 91% of which are singletons. The ten largest clonotypes hold approximately 0.26% of the sample. The sequencing here drew on CD4+ or CD8+ T cells sorted from blood, taken in a trial of the OX40 agonist ivuxolimab. The V gene is TRBV4-2 and the J gene is TRBJ1-3, and possibly TRBD1, on 5 matching bases. The TCR originated in an adult with an advanced solid tumor such as melanoma, head and neck, liver or kidney cancer. The DNA is TGTGCCAGCAGCCAAGATCTTGACTCGGGGGGTTGGGGAAACACCATATATTTT. Its coded protein is CASSQDLDSGGWGNTIYF.